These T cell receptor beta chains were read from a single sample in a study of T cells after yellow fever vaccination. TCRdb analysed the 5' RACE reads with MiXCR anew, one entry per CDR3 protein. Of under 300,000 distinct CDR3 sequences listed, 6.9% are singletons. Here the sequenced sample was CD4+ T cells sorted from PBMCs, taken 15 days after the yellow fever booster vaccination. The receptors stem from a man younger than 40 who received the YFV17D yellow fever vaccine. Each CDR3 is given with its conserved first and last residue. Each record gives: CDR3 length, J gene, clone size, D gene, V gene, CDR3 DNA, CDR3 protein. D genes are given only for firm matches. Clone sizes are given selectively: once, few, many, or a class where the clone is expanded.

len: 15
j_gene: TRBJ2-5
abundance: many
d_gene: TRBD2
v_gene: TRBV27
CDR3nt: TGTGCCAGCAGACAAACTAGCGGGAGAAGAGAGACCCAGTACTTC
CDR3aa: CASRQTSGRRETQYF

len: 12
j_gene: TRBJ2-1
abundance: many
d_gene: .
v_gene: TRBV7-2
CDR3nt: TGTGCCAGCAGCTTAGACCTCCATGAGCAGTTCTTC
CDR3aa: CASSLDLHEQFF

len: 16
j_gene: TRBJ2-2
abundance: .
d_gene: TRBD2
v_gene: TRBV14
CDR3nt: TGTGCCAGCAGCGGCGGACTAGCGGGAGGCGCCGGGGAGCTGTTTTTT
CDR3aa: CASSGGLAGGAGELFF

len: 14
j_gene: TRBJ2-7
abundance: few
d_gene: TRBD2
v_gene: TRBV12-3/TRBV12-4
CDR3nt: TGTGCCAGCAGAAAAACTAGCGGGGTCTACGAGCAGTACTTC
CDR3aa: CASRKTSGVYEQYF

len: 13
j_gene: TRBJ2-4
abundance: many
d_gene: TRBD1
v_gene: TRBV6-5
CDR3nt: TGTGCCAGCCAGAGGGGGCCAGGCAACATTCAGTACTTC
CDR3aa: CASQRGPGNIQYF

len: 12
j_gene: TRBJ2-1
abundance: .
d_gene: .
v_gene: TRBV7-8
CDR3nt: TGTGCCAGCACCAACCCCCCCAATGAGCAGTTCTTC
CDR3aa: CASTNPPNEQFF

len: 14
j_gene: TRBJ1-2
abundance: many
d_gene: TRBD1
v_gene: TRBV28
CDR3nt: TGTGCCAGCAGTCCCCCCGGACAGGGATATGGCTACACCTTC
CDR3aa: CASSPPGQGYGYTF

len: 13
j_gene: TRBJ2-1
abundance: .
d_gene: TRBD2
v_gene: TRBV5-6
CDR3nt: TGTGCCACCGGACTAGCGGGAAGTGGTGAGCAGTTCTTC
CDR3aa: CATGLAGSGEQFF

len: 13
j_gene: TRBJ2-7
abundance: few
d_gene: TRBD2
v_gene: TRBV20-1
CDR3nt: TGCAGTGCAAAACTAGCGGGAGGCTACGAGCAGTACTTC
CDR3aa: CSAKLAGGYEQYF

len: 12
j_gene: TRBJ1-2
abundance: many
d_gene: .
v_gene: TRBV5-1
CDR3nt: TGCGCCAGCAGCTCGCAGAGCTATGGCTACACCTTC
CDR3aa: CASSSQSYGYTF

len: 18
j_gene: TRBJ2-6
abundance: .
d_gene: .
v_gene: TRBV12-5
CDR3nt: TGTGCTAGTGGTTTGGTACCCCTACTAGCTTCCGGGGCCAACGTCCTGACTTTC
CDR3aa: CASGLVPLLASGANVLTF

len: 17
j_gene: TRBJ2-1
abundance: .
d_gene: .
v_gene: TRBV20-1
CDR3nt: TGCAGGGTGGACAGAAACACTTTAGGACTACAATACAATGAGCAGTTCTTC
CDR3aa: CRVDRNTLGLQYNEQFF

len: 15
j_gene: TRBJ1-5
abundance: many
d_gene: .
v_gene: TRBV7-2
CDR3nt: TGTGCCAGCAGCTTAATTGGGGGTAGCAATCAGCCCCAGCATTTT
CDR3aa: CASSLIGGSNQPQHF

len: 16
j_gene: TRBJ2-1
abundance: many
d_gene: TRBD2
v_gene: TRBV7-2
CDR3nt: TGTGCCAGCAGCTTAGCCTTCGCTAGCGGGATCAATGAGCAGTTCTTC
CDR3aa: CASSLAFASGINEQFF

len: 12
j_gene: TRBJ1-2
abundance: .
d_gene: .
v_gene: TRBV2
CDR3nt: TGTGCCAGCAGGCAGTCCACTATCAGCTACACCTTC
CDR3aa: CASRQSTISYTF

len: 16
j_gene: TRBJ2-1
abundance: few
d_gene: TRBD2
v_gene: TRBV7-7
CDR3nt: TGTGCCAGCAGCTTAGAGCCCCCCGGGAGGGACAATGAGCAGTTCTTC
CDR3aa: CASSLEPPGRDNEQFF

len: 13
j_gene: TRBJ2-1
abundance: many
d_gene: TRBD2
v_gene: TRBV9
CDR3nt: TGTGCCAGCAGCGTAGGTAGCGGGACCGTGCAGTTCTTC
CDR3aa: CASSVGSGTVQFF

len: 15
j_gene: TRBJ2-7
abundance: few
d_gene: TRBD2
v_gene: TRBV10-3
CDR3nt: TGTGCCATCAGTGAGTCAACTAGCGGGCCCTACGAGCAGTACTTC
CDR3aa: CAISESTSGPYEQYF

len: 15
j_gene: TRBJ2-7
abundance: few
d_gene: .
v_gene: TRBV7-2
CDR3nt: TGTGCCAGCAGCTTAGCACAGGGTTTTTCCTACGAGCAGTACTTC
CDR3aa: CASSLAQGFSYEQYF

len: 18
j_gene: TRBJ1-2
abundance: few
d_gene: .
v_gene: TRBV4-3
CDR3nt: TGCGCCAGCAGCCAAGACGTCCGGGTCACCCGCGGAGGCTATGGCTACACCTTC
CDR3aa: CASSQDVRVTRGGYGYTF

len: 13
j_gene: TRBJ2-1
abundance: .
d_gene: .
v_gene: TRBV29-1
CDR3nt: TGCAGCGTTTTAGGGACACTCTACAATGAGCAGTTCTTC
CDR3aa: CSVLGTLYNEQFF

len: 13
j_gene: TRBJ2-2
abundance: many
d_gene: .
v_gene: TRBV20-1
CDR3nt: TGCAGTGCTAGACTGGGTGACACCGGGGAGCTGTTTTTT
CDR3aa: CSARLGDTGELFF

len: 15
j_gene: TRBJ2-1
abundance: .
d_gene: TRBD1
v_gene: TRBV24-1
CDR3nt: TGTGCCACCAGTGAACGCTGGACAGGGGGCAATGAGCAGTTCTTC
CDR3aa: CATSERWTGGNEQFF

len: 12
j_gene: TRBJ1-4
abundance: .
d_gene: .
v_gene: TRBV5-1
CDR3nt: TGCGCCAGCAGCTCAGGCGGTGAAAAACTGTTTTTT
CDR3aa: CASSSGGEKLFF

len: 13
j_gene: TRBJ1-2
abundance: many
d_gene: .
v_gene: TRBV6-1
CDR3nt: TGTGCCAGCTCCGGGACGGTAAACTATGGCTACACCTTC
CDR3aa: CASSGTVNYGYTF

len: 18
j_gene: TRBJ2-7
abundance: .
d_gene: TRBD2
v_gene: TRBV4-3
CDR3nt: TGCGCCAGCAGCCAACAAAGCCCTACTAGCGGAGCGTCCTACGAGCAGTACTTC
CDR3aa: CASSQQSPTSGASYEQYF

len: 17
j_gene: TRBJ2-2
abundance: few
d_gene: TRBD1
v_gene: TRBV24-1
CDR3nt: TGTGCCACCAGTGCCAGGGGACAGGGGGCTCCTGAGGGGGAGCTGTTTTTT
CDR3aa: CATSARGQGAPEGELFF

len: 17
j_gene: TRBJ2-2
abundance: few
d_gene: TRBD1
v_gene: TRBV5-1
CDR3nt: TGCGCCAGCAGCTCGACAGGGTTAGGGGGAAGAACCGGGGAGCTGTTTTTT
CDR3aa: CASSSTGLGGRTGELFF

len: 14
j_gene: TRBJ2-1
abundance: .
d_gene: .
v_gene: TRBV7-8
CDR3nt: TGTGCCAGCAGCTTAAGGGCGGGCCACTTTGGGCAGTTCTTC
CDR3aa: CASSLRAGHFGQFF

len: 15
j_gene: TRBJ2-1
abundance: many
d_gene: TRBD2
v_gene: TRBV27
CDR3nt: TGTGCCAGCAGTTTACGGGGGGAGGGTCTAAATGAGCAGTTCTTC
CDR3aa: CASSLRGEGLNEQFF

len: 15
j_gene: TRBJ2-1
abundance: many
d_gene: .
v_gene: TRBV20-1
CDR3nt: TGCAGTGCTAGATTATCACGGAGCTCCTACAATGAGCAGTTCTTC
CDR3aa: CSARLSRSSYNEQFF

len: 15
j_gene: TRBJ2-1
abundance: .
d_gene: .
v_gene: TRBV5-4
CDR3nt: TGTGCCAGCAGTCCCGGGGCTGAGAAGTCACTCGAGCAGTTCTTC
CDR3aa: CASSPGAEKSLEQFF

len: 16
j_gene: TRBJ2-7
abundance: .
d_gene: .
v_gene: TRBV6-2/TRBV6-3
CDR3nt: TGTGCCAGCAGTTCCCCCCTCTTAAGACCCTCCTACGAGCAGTACTTC
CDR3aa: CASSSPLLRPSYEQYF

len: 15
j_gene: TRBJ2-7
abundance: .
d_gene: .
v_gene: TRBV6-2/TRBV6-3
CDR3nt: TGTGCCAGCAGTTATCACAGGATTACCCAGTACGAGCAGTACTTC
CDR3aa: CASSYHRITQYEQYF

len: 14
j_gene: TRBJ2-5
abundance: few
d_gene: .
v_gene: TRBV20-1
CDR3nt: TGCAGTGCTATAAGGACAGGAGGGATCGGGACCCAGTACTTC
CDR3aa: CSAIRTGGIGTQYF

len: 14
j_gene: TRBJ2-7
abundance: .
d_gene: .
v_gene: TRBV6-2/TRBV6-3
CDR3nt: TGTGCCAGCATCCACCAGGGTAAAGTGGTCGAGCAGTACTTC
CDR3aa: CASIHQGKVVEQYF

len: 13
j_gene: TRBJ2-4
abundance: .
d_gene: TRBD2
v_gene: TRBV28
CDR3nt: TGTGCCAGCAGCCTCCCCCCGACTAGCTTTCAGTACTTC
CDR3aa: CASSLPPTSFQYF

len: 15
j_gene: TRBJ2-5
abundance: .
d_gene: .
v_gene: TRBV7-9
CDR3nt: TGTGCCAGCAGCTTAGGGAGCAGCCCCCGGGAGACCCAGTACTTC
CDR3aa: CASSLGSSPRETQYF

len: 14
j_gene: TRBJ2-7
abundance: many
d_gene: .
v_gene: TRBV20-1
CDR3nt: TGCAGTGCTAGACGGCCAGAGGGCTCCTACGAGCAGTACTTC
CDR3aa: CSARRPEGSYEQYF

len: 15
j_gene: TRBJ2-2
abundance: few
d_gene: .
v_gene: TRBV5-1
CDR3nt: TGCGCCAGCAGCTTGGGCCTAGGTGGGCTCGGGGAGCTGTTTTTT
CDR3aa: CASSLGLGGLGELFF

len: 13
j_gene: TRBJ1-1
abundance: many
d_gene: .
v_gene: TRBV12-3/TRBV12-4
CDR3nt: TGTGCCAGCAGTTTAACAGGGAACACTGAAGCTTTCTTT
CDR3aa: CASSLTGNTEAFF

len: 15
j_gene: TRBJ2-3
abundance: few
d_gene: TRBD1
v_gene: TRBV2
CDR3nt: TGTGCCAGCAGCCTACAGGGGGTAGGCACAGATACGCAGTATTTT
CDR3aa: CASSLQGVGTDTQYF

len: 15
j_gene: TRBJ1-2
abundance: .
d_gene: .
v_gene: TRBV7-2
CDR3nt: TGTGCCAGCAGCTTAAGGTTGGAGAACCTCGATGGCTACACCTTC
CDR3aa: CASSLRLENLDGYTF

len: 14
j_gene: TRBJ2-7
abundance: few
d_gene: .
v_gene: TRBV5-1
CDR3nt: TGCGCCAGCAGCGCACAGGGTGGCTCCTACGAGCAGTACTTC
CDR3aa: CASSAQGGSYEQYF

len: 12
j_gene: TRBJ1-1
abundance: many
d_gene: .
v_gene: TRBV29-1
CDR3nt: TGCAGCGTTGCAGGGCTGAACACTGAAGCTTTCTTT
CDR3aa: CSVAGLNTEAFF

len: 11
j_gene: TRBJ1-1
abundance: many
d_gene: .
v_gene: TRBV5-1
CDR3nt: TGCGCCAGCAGCTTGGACGCTGAAGCTTTCTTT
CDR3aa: CASSLDAEAFF

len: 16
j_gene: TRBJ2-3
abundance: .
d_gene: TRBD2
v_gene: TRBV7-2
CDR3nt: TGTGCCAGCAGCCTGACGGGAGGGGTAAGCACAGATACGCAGTATTTT
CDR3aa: CASSLTGGVSTDTQYF

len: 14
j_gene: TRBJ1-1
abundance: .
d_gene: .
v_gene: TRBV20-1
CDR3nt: TGCAGTGCTAGAGATGGACAGAAGAACACTGAAGCTTTCTTT
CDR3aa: CSARDGQKNTEAFF

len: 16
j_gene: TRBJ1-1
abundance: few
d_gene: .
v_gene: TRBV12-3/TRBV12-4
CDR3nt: TGTGCCAGCAGTCTCCAGGACATATCGCCCCCCGAGCGGGCTTTCTTT
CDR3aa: CASSLQDISPPERAFF